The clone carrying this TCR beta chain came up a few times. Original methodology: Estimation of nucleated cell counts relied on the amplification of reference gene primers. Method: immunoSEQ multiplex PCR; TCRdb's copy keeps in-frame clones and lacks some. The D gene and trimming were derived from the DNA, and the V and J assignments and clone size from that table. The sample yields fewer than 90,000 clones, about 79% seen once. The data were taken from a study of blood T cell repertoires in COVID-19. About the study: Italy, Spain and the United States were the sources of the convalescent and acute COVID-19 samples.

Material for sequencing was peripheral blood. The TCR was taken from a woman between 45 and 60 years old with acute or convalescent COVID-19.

The CDR3 region is CASLRRQGAVEQYF. DNA of the CDR3: TGTGCCAGCTTACGAAGACAGGGGGCGGTCGAGCAGTACTTC. V is TRBV14 and J is TRBJ2-7; 10 bases align to TRBD1. The CDR3 length is 14 residues. V was pared by 8 bases and J by 6 bases, with 10 bases of the junction left unmatched. From germline, CDR1 is SGHDN and CDR2 FVKESK.